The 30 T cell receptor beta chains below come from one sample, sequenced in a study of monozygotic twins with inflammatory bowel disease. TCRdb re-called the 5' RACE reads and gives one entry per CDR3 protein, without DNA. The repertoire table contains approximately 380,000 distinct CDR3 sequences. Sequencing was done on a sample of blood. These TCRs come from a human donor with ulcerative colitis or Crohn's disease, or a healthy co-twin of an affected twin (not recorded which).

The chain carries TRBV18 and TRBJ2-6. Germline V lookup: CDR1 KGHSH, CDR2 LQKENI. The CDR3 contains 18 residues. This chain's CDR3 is CASSPPGGYASGANVLTF.

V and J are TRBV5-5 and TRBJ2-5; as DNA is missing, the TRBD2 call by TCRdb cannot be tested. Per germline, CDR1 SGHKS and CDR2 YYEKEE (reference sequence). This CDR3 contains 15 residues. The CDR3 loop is CASSTRLAGVETQYF.

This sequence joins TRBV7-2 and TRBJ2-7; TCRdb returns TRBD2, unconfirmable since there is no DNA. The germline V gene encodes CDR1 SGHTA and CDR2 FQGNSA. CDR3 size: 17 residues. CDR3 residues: CASSLVGLAGGPHEQYF.

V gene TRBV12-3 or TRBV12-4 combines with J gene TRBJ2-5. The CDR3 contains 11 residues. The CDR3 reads CASSHQETQYF.

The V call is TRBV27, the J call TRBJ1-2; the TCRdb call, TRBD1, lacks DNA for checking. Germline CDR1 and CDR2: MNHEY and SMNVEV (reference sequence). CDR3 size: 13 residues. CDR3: CASSLDRYYGYTF.

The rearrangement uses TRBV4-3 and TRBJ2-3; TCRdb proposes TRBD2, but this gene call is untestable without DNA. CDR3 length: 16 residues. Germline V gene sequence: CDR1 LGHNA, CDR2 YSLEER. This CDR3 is CASSQALAGSTDTQYF.

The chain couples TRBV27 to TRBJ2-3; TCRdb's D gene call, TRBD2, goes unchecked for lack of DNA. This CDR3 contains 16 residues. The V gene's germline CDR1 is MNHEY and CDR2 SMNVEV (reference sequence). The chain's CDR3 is CASRSQLAGAADTQYF.

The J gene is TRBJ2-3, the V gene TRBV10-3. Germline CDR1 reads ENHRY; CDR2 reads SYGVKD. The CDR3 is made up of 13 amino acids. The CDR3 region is CAISEISTDTQYF.

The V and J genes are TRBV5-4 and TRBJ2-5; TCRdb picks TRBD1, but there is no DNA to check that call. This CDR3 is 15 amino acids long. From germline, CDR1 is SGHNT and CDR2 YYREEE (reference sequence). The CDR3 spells CASSAPGQGQETQYF.

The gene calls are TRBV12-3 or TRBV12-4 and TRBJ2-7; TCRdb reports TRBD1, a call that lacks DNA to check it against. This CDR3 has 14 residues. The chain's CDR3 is CASSFAPGAGEQYF.

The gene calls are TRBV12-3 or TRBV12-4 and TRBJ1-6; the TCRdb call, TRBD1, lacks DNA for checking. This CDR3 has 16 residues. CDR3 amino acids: CASSIGPDGENSPLHF.

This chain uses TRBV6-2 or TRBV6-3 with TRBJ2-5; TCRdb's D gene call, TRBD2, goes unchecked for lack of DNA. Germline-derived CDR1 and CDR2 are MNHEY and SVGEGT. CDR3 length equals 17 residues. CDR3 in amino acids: CASNPPLASGGGETQYF.

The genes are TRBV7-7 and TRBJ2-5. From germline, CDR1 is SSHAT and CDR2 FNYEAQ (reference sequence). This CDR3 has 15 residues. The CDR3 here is CASSLEFLGGETQYF.

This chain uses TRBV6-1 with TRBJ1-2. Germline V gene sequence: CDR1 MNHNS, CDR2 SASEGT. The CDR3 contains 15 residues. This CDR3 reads CASTRDSRREYGYTF.

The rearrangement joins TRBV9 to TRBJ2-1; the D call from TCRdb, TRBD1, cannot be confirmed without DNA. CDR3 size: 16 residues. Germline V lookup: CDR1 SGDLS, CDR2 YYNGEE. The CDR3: CASSVVRGGTYNEQFF.

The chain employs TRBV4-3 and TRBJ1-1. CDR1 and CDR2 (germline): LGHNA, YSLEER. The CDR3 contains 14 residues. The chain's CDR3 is CASSQDSGIGQAFF.

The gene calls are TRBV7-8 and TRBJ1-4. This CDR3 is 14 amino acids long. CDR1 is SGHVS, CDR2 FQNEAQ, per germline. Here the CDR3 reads CASSSVGGREKLFF.

This CDR3 reads CSVEASDRVNGFRQFF. The chain combines TRBV29-1 with TRBJ2-1; TCRdb indicates TRBD1, and absent DNA this call remains unverified. The CDR3 length is 16 residues. Germline-derived CDR1 and CDR2 are SQVTM and ANQGSEA.

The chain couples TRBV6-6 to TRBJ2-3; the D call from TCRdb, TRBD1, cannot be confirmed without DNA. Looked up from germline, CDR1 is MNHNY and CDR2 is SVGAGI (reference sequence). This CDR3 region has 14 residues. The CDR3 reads CASSYAGGLDTQYF.

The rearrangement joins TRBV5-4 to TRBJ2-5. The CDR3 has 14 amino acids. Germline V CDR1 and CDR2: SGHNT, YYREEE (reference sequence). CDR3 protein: CASSPDQYQETQYF.

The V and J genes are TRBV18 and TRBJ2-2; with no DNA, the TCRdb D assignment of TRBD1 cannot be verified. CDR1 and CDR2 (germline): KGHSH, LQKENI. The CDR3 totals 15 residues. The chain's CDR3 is CASSPPGQNTGELFF.

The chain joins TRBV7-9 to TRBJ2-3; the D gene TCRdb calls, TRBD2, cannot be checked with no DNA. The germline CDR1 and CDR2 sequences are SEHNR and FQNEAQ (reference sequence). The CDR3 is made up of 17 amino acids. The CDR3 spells CASSFGTSGENTDTQYF.

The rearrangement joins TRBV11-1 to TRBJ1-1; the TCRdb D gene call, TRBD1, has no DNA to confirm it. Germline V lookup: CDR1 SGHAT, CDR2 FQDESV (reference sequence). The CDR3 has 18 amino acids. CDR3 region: CASSFPPQGFLPSVEAFF.

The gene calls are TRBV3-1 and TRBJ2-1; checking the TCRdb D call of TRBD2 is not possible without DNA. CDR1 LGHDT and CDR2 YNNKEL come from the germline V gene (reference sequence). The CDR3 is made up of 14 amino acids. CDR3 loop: CASSQGGSGTEQFF.

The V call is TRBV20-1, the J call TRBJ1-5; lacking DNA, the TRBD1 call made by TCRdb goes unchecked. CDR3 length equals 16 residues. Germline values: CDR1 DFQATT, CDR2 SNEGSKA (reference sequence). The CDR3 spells CSATNFRQASNQPQHF.

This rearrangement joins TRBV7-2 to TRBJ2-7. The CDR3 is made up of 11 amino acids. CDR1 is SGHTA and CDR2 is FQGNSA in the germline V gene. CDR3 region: CASSSYSEQYF. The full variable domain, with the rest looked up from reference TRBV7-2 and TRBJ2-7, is GAGVSQSPSNKVTEKGKDVELRCDPISGHTALYWYRQSLGQGLEFLIYFQGNSAPDKSGLPSDRFSAERTGGSVSTLTIQRTQQEDSAVYLCASSSYSEQYFGPGTRLTVT.

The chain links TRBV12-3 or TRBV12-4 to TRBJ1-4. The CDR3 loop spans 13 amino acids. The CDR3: CASSDATNEKLFF.

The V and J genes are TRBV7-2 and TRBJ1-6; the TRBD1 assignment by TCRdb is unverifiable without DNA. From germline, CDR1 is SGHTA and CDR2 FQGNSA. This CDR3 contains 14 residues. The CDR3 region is CASSDHKGRSPLHF.

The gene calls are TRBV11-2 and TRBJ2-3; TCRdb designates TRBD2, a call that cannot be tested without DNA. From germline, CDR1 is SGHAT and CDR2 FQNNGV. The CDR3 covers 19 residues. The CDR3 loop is CASSFFPLMGGGNTDTQYF.

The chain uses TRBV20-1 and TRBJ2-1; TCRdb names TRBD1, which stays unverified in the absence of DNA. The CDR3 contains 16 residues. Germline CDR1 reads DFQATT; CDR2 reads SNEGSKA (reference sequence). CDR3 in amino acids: CSARDFSAGGRGEQFF.